These 26 T cell receptor beta chains were sequenced from one sample in a study of glioma-infiltrating T cells. TCR alpha and beta CDR3 regions were amplified from RNA using iRepertoire nested multiplex PCR. Each CDR3 protein is one row after TCRdb ran MiXCR on the multiplex PCR reads. The sample includes approximately 110,000 distinct CDR3 sequences, less than 30% seen only once; the top ten take 35%. The source material was glioma tissue, nonneoplastic brain tissue, or PBMCs (not recorded which). The receptor set was obtained from a human donor with low-grade glioma or glioblastoma, undergoing nonglioma brain surgery, or in good health (not recorded which).

This clonotype was observed at least ten times. The chain has TRBV12-5 and TRBJ2-3; TRBD2 matches at 13 bases. Germline V gene sequence: CDR1 LGHNT, CDR2 FRNRAP. J lost 4 bases, V lost 1 base, and 2 bases had no gene match. The CDR3 totals 16 residues. CDR3 DNA: TGTGCTAGTGGTTTGGGACTAGCGGGGGGCGCAGATACGCAGTATTTT. Its translation is CASGLGLAGGADTQYF.

This clonotype was observed at least ten times. The chain couples TRBV7-2 to TRBJ2-5; either TRBD1 or TRBD2 may supply D (5 bases each). Trimming removed 5 bases from V and 7 bases from J, with 14 bases in between. Germline V lookup: CDR1 SGHTA, CDR2 FQGNSA. The CDR3 runs to 13 residues. The CDR3: CASSAEGFGTQYF. CDR3 DNA sequence: TGTGCCAGCAGCGCCGAGGGGTTTGGGACCCAGTACTTC.

Only a few counts were recorded for this clonotype. The chain is built from TRBV6-2 or TRBV6-3 and TRBJ2-5; no reliable D call. The CDR3 is 11 residues long. Germline CDR1 and CDR2: MNHEY and SVGEGT. The CDR3 nucleotides read TGTGTTAGCAGTTACCCGGGGACCCAGTACTTC. Its protein product is CVSSYPGTQYF.

The table lists this clonotype with a few counts. The rearrangement joins TRBV5-1 to TRBJ1-2; D possibly corresponds to TRBD1 (6 bases). This CDR3 is 14 amino acids long. Germline CDR1 and CDR2: SGHRS and YFSETQ. Trimming cost V 0 bases and J 4 bases, with 10 bases left between them. This chain's CDR3 is CASSLDTGPYGYTF. The CDR3 nucleotides are TGCGCCAGCAGCTTGGACACAGGGCCCTATGGCTACACCTTC.

This chain uses TRBV5-1 with TRBJ1-1; D gene unclear. Trimming stripped 3 bases from V and 3 bases from J, with 15 bases between. Germline values: CDR1 SGHRS, CDR2 YFSETQ. The CDR3 is made up of 15 amino acids. The CDR3 reads CASSSPQEYDTEAFF. The CDR3 DNA reads TGCGCCAGCAGCTCTCCCCAGGAGTACGACACTGAAGCTTTCTTT.

This clonotype was counted many times. The DNA for the CDR3 is TGTGCCACAGTGGGGACACGTGAAGCTTTCTTT. It translates to CATVGTREAFF. V gene TRBV6-1 combines with J gene TRBJ1-1, with a possible D match to TRBD1 (6 bases). Trimming shortened V by 10 bases and J by 7 bases, and 13 bases separated the two germline ends. This CDR3 has 11 residues. Germline CDR1 reads MNHNS; CDR2 reads SASEGT.

This clonotype was counted a few times. The chain employs TRBV18 and TRBJ1-3; D is perhaps TRBD1 (6 bases). Trimming stripped 4 bases from V and 0 bases from J, with 10 bases between. The CDR3 spans 15 residues. Germline CDR1 reads KGHSH; CDR2 reads LQKENI. The CDR3 sequence: CASSQQQGSGNTIYF. The CDR3 region has the DNA TGTGCCAGCTCACAACAACAGGGCTCTGGAAACACCATATATTTT.

This clonotype was counted at least ten times. The chain couples TRBV10-3 to TRBJ2-3, with D possibly called TRBD1 or TRBD2 (5 bases each). This CDR3 region has 15 residues. Per the germline V gene, CDR1 is ENHRY and CDR2 is SYGVKD. V lost 3 bases to trimming and J lost 1 base, with 11 bases between them. The DNA for the CDR3 is TGTGCCATCAGTGAAGGTCAGGGAGGCACAGATACGCAGTATTTT. This sequence encodes CAISEGQGGTDTQYF.

This clonotype showed up many times. The genes are TRBV2 and TRBJ2-1; a weak D match, TRBD1 (6 bases). This CDR3 has 14 residues. The V end lost 8 bases, the J end lost 7 bases, and 18 bases lay between the germline ends. CDR1 is SNHLY, CDR2 FYNNEI, per germline. The CDR3 region is CASDVQGLRNEQFF. For the CDR3, the DNA is TGTGCCAGCGACGTGCAGGGGCTTCGGAATGAGCAGTTCTTC.

This clonotype was detected only a few times. The V and J genes are TRBV5-4 and TRBJ1-6; D perhaps matches TRBD1 (5 bases). Trimming took 0 bases from V and 4 from J, leaving 8 bases between them. Germline CDR1 and CDR2: SGHNT and YYREEE (reference sequence). CDR3 length: 15 residues. The CDR3 spells CASSLGDEYNSPLHF. The CDR3 bases are TGTGCCAGCAGCTTGGGGGACGAGTATAATTCACCCCTCCACTTT.

With respect to this clonotype: Given the absence of the conserved phenylalanine or tryptophan at the CDR3 end, a read error is likely. The chain has TRBV7-2 and TRBJ2-7; possibly TRBD2 for D (6 bases). The CDR3 sequence is 14 residues long. The V end was cut by 4 bases, the J end by 9 bases, with 19 bases between. The germline CDR1 and CDR2 sequences are SGHTA and FQGNSA. The DNA of the CDR3 is TGTGCCAGCAGCTCACTAGCTGGGGGACGCGGGCAGTACTTA. It encodes CASSSLAGGRGQYL.

The V and J genes are TRBV5-1 and TRBJ1-1, with D perhaps TRBD1 (5 bases). CDR3 length: 14 amino acids. Trimming removed 7 bases at V and 7 bases at J, with 20 bases between. Germline CDR1 reads SGHRS; CDR2 reads YFSETQ. The CDR3 DNA is TGCGCCAGCCAATCGGAAAGGGGCCACTTTGAAGCTTTCTTT. Translation: CASQSERGHFEAFF.

Details on this clonotype: This may be a read error: a much more frequent sequence differs by one nucleotide. The V gene is TRBV2, the J gene TRBJ2-2; D possibly uses TRBD1 or TRBD2 (6 bases each). The CDR3 is 17 residues long. Germline V gene sequence: CDR1 SNHLY, CDR2 FYNNEI. The CDR3 nucleotides are TGTGCCAGCGGTGAAGCTTCGGGGGCAGGCAACACCGGGGAGCTGTTTTTT. Its translation: CASGEASGAGNTGELFF.

This clonotype occurred many times. The chain couples TRBV4-2 to TRBJ2-1; 13 nucleotides agree with TRBD2. The CDR3 is 17 residues long. The germline V gene encodes CDR1 LGHNA and CDR2 YNFKEQ. V trimming: 2 bases; J trimming: 7 bases; junction bases outside the gene matches: 8. As DNA, the CDR3 is TGTGCCAGCAGCCAACAACCCGGACTAGCGGGAGTAAATGAGCAGTTCTTC. Protein: CASSQQPGLAGVNEQFF.

The genes are TRBV5-1 and TRBJ1-1; D gene ambiguous. Trimming pared 0 bases from V and 7 bases from J, leaving 13 bases between. The CDR3 runs 14 residues. In germline, CDR1 is SGHRS, CDR2 YFSETQ. CDR3 nucleotides: TGCGCCAGCAGCTTGGAGGCTCAGACGCTTGAAGCTTTCTTT. It encodes CASSLEAQTLEAFF.

The chain couples TRBV7-2 to TRBJ2-3, with TRBD2 matching over 8 bases. The CDR3 covers 14 residues. Per the germline V gene, CDR1 is SGHTA and CDR2 is FQGNSA. J lost 4 bases, V lost 5 bases, and 5 bases had no gene match. This chain's CDR3 is CASSPGLVSDTQYF. The CDR3 DNA reads TGTGCCAGCAGCCCGGGACTAGTTTCAGATACGCAGTATTTT.

The sample holds many counts of this clonotype. This chain uses TRBV6-2 or TRBV6-3 with TRBJ1-2, with a weak D call TRBD1 (6 bases). Germline V lookup: CDR1 MNHEY, CDR2 SVGEGT. The CDR3 is 12 residues long. Trimming stripped 3 bases from V and 6 bases from J, with 8 bases between. The CDR3 DNA reads as TGTGCCAGCAGTTATTGGACAGATGGCTACACCTTC. Residues: CASSYWTDGYTF.

V and J are TRBV20-1 and TRBJ2-1, with 8 bases identical to TRBD2. J was trimmed by 9 bases and V by 6 bases; bases with no gene match: 13. Looked up from germline, CDR1 is DFQATT and CDR2 is SNEGSKA (reference sequence). The CDR3 is 14 amino acids. CDR3 loop: CSAVGGAVPTEQFF. CDR3 in DNA: TGCAGTGCCGTCGGGGGGGCCGTTCCCACTGAGCAGTTCTTC.

This clonotype was seen ten or more times. The CDR3 region has the DNA TGCGCCAGCAGCTTTGCCGGGACACGATCGCTGGCTGAAGCTTTCTTT. Encoded protein: CASSFAGTRSLAEAFF. V usage is TRBV5-1 and J usage is TRBJ1-1, with a tentative D call TRBD1 (6 bases). With 2 bases removed from V and 6 bases from J, the gap between germline ends came to 20 bases. Looked up from germline, CDR1 is SGHRS and CDR2 is YFSETQ. The CDR3 covers 16 residues.

Remarks on this clonotype: The junction does not match germline at one end; this may be a read error. The gene calls are TRBV6-2 or TRBV6-3 and TRBJ1-2, with D possibly being TRBD1 (5 bases). The CDR3 sequence is 12 residues long. CDR1 MNHEY and CDR2 SVGEGT come from the germline V gene. The CDR3 is CARSSGLYGYTF. CDR3 DNA sequence: TGTGCCAGAAGTTCGGGACTCTATGGCTACACCTTC.

This clonotype was recorded many times. The chain couples TRBV28 to TRBJ2-5; TRBD2 matches 14 bases. Per the germline V gene, CDR1 is MDHEN and CDR2 is SYDVKM. Trimming took 1 base from V and 1 from J; bases not matched to a gene: 8. This CDR3 is built from 19 residues. CDR3: CASSLSRTSGRSRQETQYF. The CDR3 nucleotides read TGTGCCAGCAGTTTATCCCGGACTAGCGGGAGGTCCCGCCAAGAGACCCAGTACTTC.

To note about this clonotype: This may be a read error: a much more frequent sequence differs by one nucleotide. This chain joins TRBV19 and TRBJ1-5; D perhaps matches TRBD1 (6 bases). The CDR3 is 16 residues long. Trimming left V 8 bases short and J 1 base short, with 18 bases between. Germline V gives CDR1 LNHDA, CDR2 SQIVND (reference sequence). The CDR3 region is CASAQRQGKSNQPQHF. For the CDR3, the DNA is TGTGCCAGTGCGCAGCGGCAGGGGAAGAGCAATCAGCCCCAGCATTTT.

This clonotype was detected many times. This chain connects TRBV27 to TRBJ2-2, with a tentative D call TRBD1 (5 bases). This CDR3 has 13 residues. The V gene lost 6 bases and the J gene lost 4 bases, with 9 bases spanning the gap. CDR1 is MNHEY and CDR2 is SMNVEV in the germline V gene (reference sequence). CDR3 region: CASRLGATGELFF. The CDR3 region has the DNA TGTGCCAGCAGACTTGGGGCCACCGGGGAGCTGTTTTTT.

This clonotype was seen a handful of times. This may be a read error: a much more frequent sequence differs by one nucleotide. The genes are TRBV24-1 and TRBJ2-1; D is uncertain. The V and J ends lost 5 bases and 5 bases respectively, with 18 bases between them. This CDR3 has 16 residues. In germline, CDR1 is KGHDR, CDR2 SFDVKD. The CDR3 sequence: CATSGPGPKNNNEQFF. The CDR3, as DNA: TGTGCCACCAGTGGTCCCGGGCCCAAAAACAACAATGAGCAGTTCTTC.

The J gene is TRBJ1-2, the V gene TRBV19, with D possibly matching TRBD1 (6 bases). Trimming took off 3 bases at V and 4 bases at J, with 15 bases between the two ends. This CDR3 has 15 residues. CDR1 and CDR2 (germline): LNHDA, SQIVND (reference sequence). The CDR3 sequence is CASSIKGGLVYGYTF. The CDR3 DNA is TGTGCCAGTAGTATTAAAGGGGGGCTCGTCTATGGCTACACCTTC.

This clonotype was picked up many times. This chain connects TRBV2 to TRBJ2-5; D may match TRBD1 or TRBD2 (5 bases each). This CDR3 is built from 14 residues. Germline V lookup: CDR1 SNHLY, CDR2 FYNNEI. Trimming removed 7 bases at V and 4 bases at J, with 16 bases between. CDR3 sequence reads: CASNQGALGETQYF. The CDR3 region has the DNA TGTGCCAGCAACCAGGGAGCTCTGGGAGAGACCCAGTACTTC.